Below, one TCR beta chain is given with its context. The CDR3 runs to 15 residues. V was clipped by 3 bases and J by 6 bases; unmatched bases: 10. CDR1 is GTSNPN, CDR2 SVGIG, per germline (reference sequence). This sample stems from a study of blood T cell repertoires in COVID-19. Looking at the study overall: The study drew acute and convalescent COVID-19 samples from the United States, Italy and Spain. From T cells, B-cell-depleted T cells, or PBMCs came the material, which was cDNA or gDNA.

In the original analysis: Amplification of reference gene primers was used by the study to estimate nucleated cell counts. The protocol was immunoSEQ multiplex PCR, while the TCRdb copy is restricted to in-frame clones and leaves out a portion. V, J and clone size reflect that table, while D and trimming were determined from the DNA. This table holds some 140,000 clones, less than 80% found once. The sequenced sample was peripheral blood. This clonotype was sampled from a man in his 60s with acute or convalescent COVID-19. The chain has TRBV30 and TRBJ2-2, with 7 positions matching TRBD2. As DNA, the CDR3 is TGTGCCTGGAGCGGCGGGAGCGCTTTGTCCGGGGAGCTGTTTTTT. Translating it yields CAWSGGSALSGELFF.